These 20 T cell receptor beta chains came from one sample sequenced in a study of T cell changes during pregnancy in multiple sclerosis. Sequencing was performed with immunoSEQ multiplex PCR; in TCRdb, only in-frame clones are kept and a portion is missing. The sample includes about 72,000 clones, 91% of them seen just once. The source material was peripheral blood, sampled in the third trimester of pregnancy. These receptors were taken from a female donor in good health, enrolled as a control in a pregnancy study.

This chain joins TRBV19 and TRBJ1-2; 8 bases are a match to TRBD1. Trimming took 5 bases from V and 0 from J; bases not matched to a gene: 5. The CDR3 totals 15 residues. Germline values: CDR1 LNHDA, CDR2 SQIVND (reference sequence). The CDR3 sequence: CASSRTGMANYGYTF. The CDR3 DNA reads TGTGCCAGTAGTCGGACAGGGATGGCTAACTATGGCTACACCTTC.

The chain carries TRBV6-6 and TRBJ2-5, with 11 bases identical to TRBD1. This CDR3 has 15 amino acids. Germline V gives CDR1 MNHNY, CDR2 SVGAGI (reference sequence). With 2 bases clipped from V and 5 bases from J, the junction kept 4 bases outside the gene matches. CDR3 DNA: TGTGCCAGCAGTTACAGGACAGGGGGCGGTGAGACCCAGTACTTC. Translation: CASSYRTGGGETQYF.

V is TRBV19 and J is TRBJ1-5; 7 bases map to TRBD1. The CDR3 runs 16 residues. V was clipped by 5 bases and J by 5 bases; unmatched bases: 12. CDR1 LNHDA and CDR2 SQIVND come from the germline V gene (reference sequence). CDR3 in DNA: TGTGCCAGTAGTTATGGTCCGACAGGGTTGGATCAGCCCCAGCATTTT. It specifies CASSYGPTGLDQPQHF.

The chain carries TRBV28 and TRBJ2-5, with D possibly matching TRBD1 (5 bases). Germline V gene sequence: CDR1 MDHEN, CDR2 SYDVKM. The CDR3 totals 15 residues. The V and J ends lost 3 bases and 4 bases respectively, with 15 bases between them. The CDR3 DNA reads TGTGCCAGCAGTTTTCTAGGGCAGGGTAGAGAGACCCAGTACTTC. Its protein product is CASSFLGQGRETQYF. The variable domain in full, completed from reference TRBV28 and TRBJ2-5, reads DVKVTQSSRYLVKRTGEKVFLECVQDMDHENMFWYRQDPGLGLRLIYFSYDVKMKEKGDIPEGYSVSREKKERFSLILESASTNQTSMYLCASSFLGQGRETQYFGPGTRLLVL.

This clone was seen once. The CDR3 bases are TGTGCCAGCAGCCGGGGGGGGTTCGAACCAATGAACACTGAAGCTTTCTTT. It specifies CASSRGGFEPMNTEAFF. The V and J genes are TRBV7-9 and TRBJ1-1; perhaps TRBD1 as D (5 bases). Germline V gene data show CDR1 as SEHNR and CDR2 as FQNEAQ (reference sequence). The CDR3 spans 17 residues. Deletions cut 5 bases from V and 0 bases from J, with 19 bases between.

This clone was recorded once. The chain has TRBV15 and TRBJ1-6; D is perhaps TRBD1 (5 bases). Germline V gene data show CDR1 as LNHNV and CDR2 as YYDKDF (reference sequence). The length of the CDR3 is 13 residues. The germline V and J ends were trimmed by 2 bases and 6 bases, with 5 bases remaining between them. The CDR3: CATSRQGNSPLHF. For the CDR3, the DNA is TGTGCCACCAGCAGACAGGGTAATTCACCCCTCCACTTT. Using reference TRBV15 and TRBJ1-6 for the parts outside the CDR3, the full variable domain is DAMVIQNPRYQVTQFGKPVTLSCSQTLNHNVMYWYQQKSSQAPKLLFHYYDKDFNNEADTPDNFQSRRPNTSFCFLDIRSPGLGDTAMYLCATSRQGNSPLHFGNGTRLTVT.

V and J are TRBV19 and TRBJ1-2; D not resolved. The CDR3 has 13 residues. Trimming left V 6 bases short and J 7 bases short, with 15 bases between. Germline CDR1 and CDR2: LNHDA and SQIVND (reference sequence). CDR3 in DNA: TGTGCCAGTAGAGGAGATAGCTCCGGTGGCTACACCTTC. Protein sequence: CASRGDSSGGYTF.

The chain recombines TRBV14 with TRBJ1-2; no clear D. The CDR3 extends over 13 amino acids. Germline assignment: CDR1 SGHDN and CDR2 FVKESK. Trimming removed 3 bases at V and 4 bases at J, with 9 bases between. CDR3 nucleotides: TGTGCCAGCAGCCAGGCGGTCCGCTATGGCTACACCTTC. Translated: CASSQAVRYGYTF.

V is TRBV7-2 and J is TRBJ2-7; 10 bases are a match to TRBD1. The V gene's germline CDR1 is SGHTA and CDR2 FQGNSA. V was pared by 3 bases and J by 0 bases, with 8 bases of the junction left unmatched. The CDR3 is made up of 17 amino acids. The CDR3 region has the DNA TGTGCCAGCAGCTTCCTAAGGGGACAGGGGATCTCCTACGAGCAGTACTTC. Residues: CASSFLRGQGISYEQYF. Variable domain in full (rest from reference TRBV7-2 and TRBJ2-7): GAGVSQSPSNKVTEKGKDVELRCDPISGHTALYWYRQSLGQGLEFLIYFQGNSAPDKSGLPSDRFSAERTGGSVSTLTIQRTQQEDSAVYLCASSFLRGQGISYEQYFGPGTRLTVT.

The chain's CDR3 is CASSLALQNTYEQYF. The CDR3 DNA reads as TGTGCCAGCAGCTTAGCGTTGCAGAATACCTACGAGCAGTACTTC. The chain couples TRBV7-6 to TRBJ2-7; D call uncertain. From germline, CDR1 is SGHVS and CDR2 FNYEAQ. Between the trimmed V and J ends, which lost 0 bases and 2 bases, there was a span of 11 bases. This CDR3 contains 15 residues.

The V gene is TRBV13, the J gene TRBJ1-2; D is undetermined. The germline CDR1 and CDR2 sequences are PRHDT and FYEKMQ (reference sequence). V was trimmed by 1 base and J by 5 bases, leaving 8 bases between them. The CDR3 covers 13 residues. Written as DNA, the CDR3 is TGTGCCAGCAGCTTAGACAGAAGATATGGCTACACCTTC. It codes for CASSLDRRYGYTF.

This clone was recorded many times. The chain is built from TRBV6-5 and TRBJ2-1; TRBD2 aligns across 10 bases. Trimming took 0 bases from V and 7 from J; bases not matched to a gene: 3. The CDR3 covers 15 residues. Germline V lookup: CDR1 MNHEY, CDR2 SVGAGI. This chain's CDR3 is CASSYSGLASNEQFF. CDR3 bases: TGTGCCAGCAGTTACTCGGGACTAGCGTCGAATGAGCAGTTCTTC.

V usage is TRBV14 and J usage is TRBJ1-2; 8 bases are a match to TRBD1. V lost 4 bases to trimming and J lost 10 bases; unmatched junction nucleotides: 14. The CDR3 is 15 residues long. The germline gives CDR1 SGHDN, CDR2 FVKESK. The CDR3 DNA sequence: TGTGCCAGCAGCCTACCTGGGCACGGGACAGGCGACTACACCTTC. This codes for CASSLPGHGTGDYTF. Together with reference TRBV14 and TRBJ1-2, the CDR3 gives the full variable domain: EAGVTQFPSHSVIEKGQTVTLRCDPISGHDNLYWYRRVMGKEIKFLLHFVKESKQDESGMPNNRFLAERTGGTYSTLKVQPAELEDSGVYFCASSLPGHGTGDYTFGSGTRLTVV.

The CDR3 reads CASRAVIPAEAFF. CDR3 DNA sequence: TGTGCCAGCAGGGCAGTTATTCCCGCTGAAGCTTTCTTT. The chain links TRBV6-5 to TRBJ1-1; D is unresolved. The CDR3 consists of 13 residues. Germline CDR1 and CDR2: MNHEY and SVGAGI. Trimming removed 6 bases from V and 6 bases from J, with 14 bases in between.

The rearrangement uses TRBV6-5 and TRBJ1-1; D gene unclear. This CDR3 has 14 amino acids. V was shortened by 6 bases and J by 1 base, with 12 bases between the two germline ends. Germline V CDR1 and CDR2: MNHEY, SVGAGI. This CDR3 is CASSSIGENTEAFF. The CDR3 bases are TGTGCCAGCAGCTCAATCGGGGAGAACACTGAAGCTTTCTTT.

V usage is TRBV13 and J usage is TRBJ2-5, with 7 bases identical to TRBD1. Germline V gene sequence: CDR1 PRHDT, CDR2 FYEKMQ (reference sequence). V shed 8 bases, J shed 1 base, and the junction held 10 bases outside the gene matches. The CDR3 runs to 15 residues. The CDR3 DNA sequence: TGTGCCAGCTCCATAAAGGGACAGATCCAAGAGACCCAGTACTTC. It encodes CASSIKGQIQETQYF. The full variable domain, rest sourced from reference TRBV13 and TRBJ2-5, is AAGVIQSPRHLIKEKRETATLKCYPIPRHDTVYWYQQGPGQDPQFLISFYEKMQSDKGSIPDRFSAQQFSDYHSELNMSSLELGDSALYFCASSIKGQIQETQYFGPGTRLLVL.

This chain uses TRBV7-2 with TRBJ1-2; no definite D call. Germline CDR1 SGHTA, CDR2 FQGNSA. The CDR3 totals 13 residues. The V and J ends lost 1 base and 4 bases respectively, with 7 bases between them. CDR3 amino acids: CASSLETVYGYTF. The CDR3 nucleotides read TGTGCCAGCAGCTTAGAAACGGTCTATGGCTACACCTTC.

The rearrangement uses TRBV5-1 and TRBJ2-7, with 7 bases aligning to TRBD2. The junction had 9 bases not matched to a gene; V was cut back by 4 bases and J by 2 bases. There are 15 residues in the CDR3. The germline CDR1 and CDR2 sequences are SGHRS and YFSETQ. DNA of the CDR3: TGCGCCAGCAGCCCATCCGGCGGGGGTCCCTACGAGCAGTACTTC. Amino acids: CASSPSGGGPYEQYF.

This chain joins TRBV6-6 and TRBJ2-5; 9 bases are a match to TRBD1. Per the germline V gene, CDR1 is MNHNY and CDR2 is SVGAGI (reference sequence). The CDR3 contains 13 residues. V shed 11 bases and J 4 bases; nucleotides not matched to a gene: 8. CDR3 amino acids: CAAHRTGAETQYF. The CDR3 DNA follows: TGTGCCGCACACAGGACAGGGGCAGAGACCCAGTACTTC.

The chain recombines TRBV5-1 with TRBJ1-6; D is uncertain. The ends were cut back, 3 bases at V and 0 bases at J, with 25 bases in the middle. The germline V gene has CDR1 SGHRS and CDR2 YFSETQ. CDR3 length: 21 amino acids. DNA for the CDR3: TGCGCCAGCAGCTCAAACCCCGGGGTCAATTTGGGAAGCTCCTATAATTCACCCCTCCACTTT. Its translation is CASSSNPGVNLGSSYNSPLHF.